This T cell receptor beta chain was retrieved from a study of T cell responses to AZD1222 COVID-19 vaccine. Whole-study findings and limits: A rise in Spike-specific TCR breadth and depth followed two AZD1222 doses. Donors in the cohort were predominantly white British and more often female, and clonal diversity was possibly underestimated. Researchers report vaccine-associated CD4 TCRs spanning spike, with dominance at 160-218 and 743-854.

After removal of 5 bases from V and 7 bases from J, the junction contained 4 bases not matched to a gene. The CDR3 sequence is 13 residues long. The germline gives CDR1 KGHSH, CDR2 LQKENI. TCRdb's table, derived via immunoSEQ multiplex PCR, lists solely in-frame clones and lacks some. The sample carries some 160,000 clones, 85% to 95% recorded once. This clone showed up just a few times. Antigen specificity is unknown. The sequences come from peripheral blood, collected on day 0 of AZD1222 vaccination. The source of this sequence is an adult in good health. The chain couples TRBV18 to TRBJ2-1, with 8 bases fitting TRBD2. CDR3 residues: CASSSGLANEQFF. The DNA for the CDR3 is TGTGCCAGCTCATCAGGACTAGCTAATGAGCAGTTCTTC.